Given below is one T cell receptor (beta chain) in context. The data stem from a study of blood T cell repertoires in COVID-19. From germline, CDR1 is MNHEY and CDR2 SVGEGT. This CDR3 comprises 13 residues. With 0 bases removed from V and 5 bases from J, the gap between germline ends came to 7 bases. TCRdb's table, derived via immunoSEQ multiplex PCR, lists solely in-frame clones and lacks some. The sample yields 200,000 to 250,000 clones, around 87% seen once. The clonotype originates from a man aged 25 to 45 who had been exposed to COVID-19. V gene TRBV6-2 or TRBV6-3 combines with J gene TRBJ1-1; D is unclear. Input material: PBMCs or T cells enriched from blood (not recorded which). The CDR3 here is CASSYSERTEAFF. In DNA, the CDR3 is TGTGCCAGCAGTTACTCGGAGAGGACTGAAGCTTTCTTT.